This T cell receptor beta chain was captured by sequencing in a study of blood T cell repertoires in COVID-19 (dated by TCRdb to 2019 to 2021). About the study as a whole: Samples from collaborators originated in the United States, Italy and Spain and spanned both the acute and convalescent phases of COVID-19. Deeply sampled blood TCRbeta repertoires from subjects exposed to, actively infected with, or recovered from COVID-19 were included in the dataset. The prospective study material was composed of cDNA or gDNA derived from T cells, B-cell-depleted T cells, or PBMCs. The repertoires were released in a freely available public database intended as a resource for research on the immune response to SARS-CoV-2. Sample metadata almost always included a de-identified subject ID, COVID-19 status, age in years and sex. Samples came from the ongoing ImmuneRACE study (first 160 participants) plus 1,254 subjects from 6 global collaborators. Where available, HLA class I and class II types were taken from metadata supplied by the sample provider and were not determined by assay-based typing. Findings and caveats that apply to the study as a whole: The amount of clinical and demographic metadata varied by source and participant and was provided uncurated.

The collaborating institutions used their own protocols to collect whole blood in K2EDTA tubes. For TCRbeta analysis, collaborators shipped samples as frozen whole blood, isolated PBMCs, or DNA extracted from either of those sample types. V and J are trimmed by 4 bases and 4 bases, and the gene matches miss 7 bases of the junction. Including cysteine and phenylalanine, the CDR3 has 14 amino acids. Only the CDR3 DNA is retained, 42 bases long and in frame from the first base. Taken from the germline V gene, the CDR1 and CDR2 loops are SGHTA and FQGNSA. A remark on this clone: The antigen it recognizes is unknown. No much larger clone is present one base from it, and per-base qualities are unavailable.

TCRbeta CDR3 regions were amplified from genomic DNA by means of the immunoSEQ Assay, a bias-controlled multiplex PCR. In the paper's pipeline: The number of nucleated cells in each sample was estimated by amplification of reference gene primers within the assay. To quantify the absolute abundance of each unique TCRbeta CDR3 rearrangement, sequence reads were collapsed and filtered. For each sample, productive Simpson clonality was calculated as the square root of Simpson's diversity index across productive rearrangements. TCRdb stores this immuneACCESS table with in-frame sequences only. Part of the clones is absent; in the studies checked, under half of the shortfall reflects unresolved V genes, and no reason is known for the rest. V and J calls plus clone size are reproduced from that table; the DNA served to infer D and trimming. Here the sample has 55,000 to 70,000 clones; about 83% occur a single time. 3.5% of the sample rests with the top ten.

This chain is built from TRBV7-2 and TRBJ2-7; 7 of the junction bases match TRBD2. The sequence was collected from a woman of 80 years or more with acute or convalescent COVID-19. Input material: peripheral blood. In nucleotides, the sequence is TGTGCCAGCAGCTGGACTAGTGAGAGGTACGAGCAGTACTTC. Its translation reads: CASSWTSERYEQYF.